This T cell receptor (beta chain) was documented in a study of PD-1 blockade in mismatch repair-deficient tumors. Points from the study as a whole: Tumor-resident clones, often undetectable pretreatment in blood, expanded then contracted after pembrolizumab.

The germline V and J ends were trimmed by 1 base and 0 bases, with 10 bases remaining between them. Germline CDR1 reads MGHRA; CDR2 reads YSYEKL. CDR3 length: 16 residues. A few pembrolizumab responders had their TCRs sequenced. Only one count was recorded for this clone. The antigen remains unidentified. The table came from immunoSEQ multiplex PCR; TCRdb's copy has only in-frame clones and leaves some out. The data contain 120,000 or so clones, around 86% of them singletons. The sample here was peripheral blood, taken 44 weeks after starting pembrolizumab. The chain has TRBV4-1 and TRBJ1-5, with D possibly TRBD1 on 5 matching bases. The sequence was collected from an adult with mismatch repair-deficient cancer. CDR3 sequence: CASSQAGSRSNQPQHF. DNA of the CDR3: TGCGCCAGCAGCCAAGCAGGGTCCCGTAGCAATCAGCCCCAGCATTTT.